Reported below is one T cell receptor beta chain. The antigen is not known. Both groups were predominantly of Caucasian heritage. The data were taken from a study of T cell clonality in common variable immunodeficiency. Whole-study results and caveats: In common variable immunodeficiency, TCR beta chains reportedly carried fewer deletions and N-nucleotide insertions. Repertoire-complication correlations in CVID were limited by patient heterogeneity. The cause of increased CVID clonality remains unclear without subpopulation sequencing.

Only in-frame clones appear in the TCRdb table, and some are missing; sequencing was by immunoSEQ multiplex PCR. This sample comprises some 52,000 clones, none seen once only. The TCR comes from a person aged 18 to 70 in good health. Sequenced input: peripheral blood mononuclear cells.

CDR3 DNA, as far as it was read: TGTGCCAGCAGCTCTCGACAGGTATCAGGCGAG. Its protein is CASSSRQVSGE. The complete CDR3 protein is CASSSRQVSGEQYF. V is TRBV7-8 and J is TRBJ2-7; perhaps TRBD1 as D (6 bases). The CDR3 end is not reached by the read, which stops 3 residues before it; the germline J gene fills it in. This CDR3 has 14 residues. With 4 bases removed from V and 6 bases from J, the gap between germline ends came to 16 bases. The germline gives CDR1 SGHVS, CDR2 FQNEAQ. Supplemented by reference TRBV7-8 and TRBJ2-7, the full variable domain reads GAGVSQSPRYKVAKRGQDVALRCDPISGHVSLFWYQQALGQGPEFLTYFQNEAQLDKSGLPSDRFFAERPEGSVSTLKIQRTQQEDSAVYLCASSSRQVSGEQYFGPGTRLTVT.